This T cell receptor (beta chain) was recorded in a study of T cell repertoires in cytomegalovirus infection. Each CDR3 protein gets one entry after TCRdb re-called the reads with MiXCR. The sample lists about 160,000 distinct CDR3 sequences; roughly 20% were seen once. Germline V gene sequence: CDR1 SGHAT, CDR2 FQNNGV. V was shortened by 5 bases and J by 6 bases, with 18 bases between the two germline ends. The CDR3 is made up of 15 amino acids. About this clonotype itself: The antigen is not known.

This sequence originates from a human donor in good health (CMV status not recorded). Some clones in this sample may be carry-over from other donors' samples. The sample was CD8+ T cells from cultured PBMCs, taken from culture after CMV antigen stimulation. The chain employs TRBV11-2 and TRBJ2-3; D remains ambiguous. The CDR3 DNA reads as TGTGCCAGCAGCGTCGGGTCCTTAGTTGTGGATACGCAGTATTTT. Its translation is CASSVGSLVVDTQYF.